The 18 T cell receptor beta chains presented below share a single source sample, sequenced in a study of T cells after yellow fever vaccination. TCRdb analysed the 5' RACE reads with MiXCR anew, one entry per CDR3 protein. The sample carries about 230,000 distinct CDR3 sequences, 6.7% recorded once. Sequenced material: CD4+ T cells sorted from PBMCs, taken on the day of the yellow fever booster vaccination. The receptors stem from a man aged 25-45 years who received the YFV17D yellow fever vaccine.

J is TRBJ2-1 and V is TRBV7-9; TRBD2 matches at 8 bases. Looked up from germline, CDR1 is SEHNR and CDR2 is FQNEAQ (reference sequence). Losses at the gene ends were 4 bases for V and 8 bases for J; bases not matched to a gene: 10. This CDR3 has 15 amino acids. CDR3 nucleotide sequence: TGTGCCAGCAGCTCCATGGGCGGCGGGAGGCATGAGCAGTTCTTC. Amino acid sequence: CASSSMGGGRHEQFF.

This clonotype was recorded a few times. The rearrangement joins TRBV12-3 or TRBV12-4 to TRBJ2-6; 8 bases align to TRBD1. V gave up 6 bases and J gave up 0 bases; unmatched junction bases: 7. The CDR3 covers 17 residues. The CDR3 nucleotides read TGTGCCAGCAGCCAAACAGGGGGGCTCTCTGGGGCCAACGTCCTGACTTTC. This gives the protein CASSQTGGLSGANVLTF.

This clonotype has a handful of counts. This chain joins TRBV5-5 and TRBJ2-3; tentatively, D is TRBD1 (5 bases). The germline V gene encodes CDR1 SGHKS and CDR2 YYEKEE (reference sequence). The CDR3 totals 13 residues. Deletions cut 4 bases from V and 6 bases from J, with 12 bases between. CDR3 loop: CASSMTVTDTQYF. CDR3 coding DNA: TGTGCCAGCAGCATGACAGTCACCGATACGCAGTATTTT.

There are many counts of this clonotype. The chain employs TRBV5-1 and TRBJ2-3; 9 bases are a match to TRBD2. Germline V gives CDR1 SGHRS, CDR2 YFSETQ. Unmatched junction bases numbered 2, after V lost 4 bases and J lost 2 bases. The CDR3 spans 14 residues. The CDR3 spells CASSPGLATDTQYF. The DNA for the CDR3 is TGCGCCAGCAGCCCGGGACTAGCCACAGATACGCAGTATTTT.

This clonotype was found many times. CDR3 in DNA: TGTGCCAGCAGCCAAGCTCCGATAAGCTCCTACAATGAGCAGTTCTTC. Translation gives CASSQAPISSYNEQFF. The chain couples TRBV7-2 to TRBJ2-1, with D hard to call. The CDR3 is 16 amino acids. Germline CDR1 and CDR2: SGHTA and FQGNSA. V dropped 5 bases and J dropped 0 bases, with 14 bases sitting between them.

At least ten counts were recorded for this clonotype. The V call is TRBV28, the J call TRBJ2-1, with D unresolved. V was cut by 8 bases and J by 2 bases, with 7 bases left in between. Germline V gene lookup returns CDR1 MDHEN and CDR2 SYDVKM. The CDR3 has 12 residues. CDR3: CASGVAYNEQFF. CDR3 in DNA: TGTGCCAGCGGGGTGGCCTACAATGAGCAGTTCTTC.

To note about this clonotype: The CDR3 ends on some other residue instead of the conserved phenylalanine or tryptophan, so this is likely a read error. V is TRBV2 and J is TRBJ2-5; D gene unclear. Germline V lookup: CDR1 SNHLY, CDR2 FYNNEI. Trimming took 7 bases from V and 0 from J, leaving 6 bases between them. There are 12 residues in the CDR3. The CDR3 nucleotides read TGTGCCAGCAATTACGACCAAGAGACCCAGTACTCC. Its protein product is CASNYDQETQYS.

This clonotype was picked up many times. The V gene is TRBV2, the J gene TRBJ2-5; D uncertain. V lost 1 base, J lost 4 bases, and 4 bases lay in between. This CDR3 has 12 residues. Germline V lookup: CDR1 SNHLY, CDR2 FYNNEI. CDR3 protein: CASSEVLETQYF. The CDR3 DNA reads TGTGCCAGCAGTGAAGTTTTAGAGACCCAGTACTTC.

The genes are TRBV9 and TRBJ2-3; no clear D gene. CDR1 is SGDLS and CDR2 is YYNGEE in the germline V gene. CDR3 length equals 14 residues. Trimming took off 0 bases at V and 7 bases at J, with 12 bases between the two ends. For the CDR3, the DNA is TGTGCCAGCAGCGTAGATGAACCGACTTATACGCAGTATTTT. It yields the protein CASSVDEPTYTQYF.

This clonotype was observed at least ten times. The CDR3: CASSATRLGPQETQYF. DNA of the CDR3: TGTGCCAGCAGCGCGACACGCCTAGGCCCCCAAGAGACCCAGTACTTC. The gene calls are TRBV9 and TRBJ2-5; D gene ambiguous. This CDR3 has 16 residues. Germline CDR1 and CDR2: SGDLS and YYNGEE. Deletions cut 3 bases from V and 1 base from J, with 16 bases between.

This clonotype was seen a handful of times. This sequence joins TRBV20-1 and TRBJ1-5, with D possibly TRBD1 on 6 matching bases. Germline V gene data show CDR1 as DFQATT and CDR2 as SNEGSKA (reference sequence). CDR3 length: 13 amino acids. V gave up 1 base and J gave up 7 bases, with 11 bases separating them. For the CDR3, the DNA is TGCAGTGCTAGAGGGGGGGCCCGACAGCCCCAGCATTTT. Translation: CSARGGARQPQHF.

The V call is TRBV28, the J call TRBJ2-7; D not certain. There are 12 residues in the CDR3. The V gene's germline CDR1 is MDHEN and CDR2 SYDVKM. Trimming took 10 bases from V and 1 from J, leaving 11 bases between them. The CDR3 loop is CATHRNSYEQYF. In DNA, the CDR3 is TGTGCCACCCATAGGAATTCCTACGAGCAGTACTTC.

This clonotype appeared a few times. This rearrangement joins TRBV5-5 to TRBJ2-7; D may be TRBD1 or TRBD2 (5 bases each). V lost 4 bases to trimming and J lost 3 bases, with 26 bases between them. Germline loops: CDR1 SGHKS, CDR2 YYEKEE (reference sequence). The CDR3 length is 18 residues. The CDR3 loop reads CASSRAGAALGEFYEQYF. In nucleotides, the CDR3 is TGTGCCAGCAGCCGGGCCGGGGCCGCCTTAGGGGAGTTCTACGAGCAGTACTTC.

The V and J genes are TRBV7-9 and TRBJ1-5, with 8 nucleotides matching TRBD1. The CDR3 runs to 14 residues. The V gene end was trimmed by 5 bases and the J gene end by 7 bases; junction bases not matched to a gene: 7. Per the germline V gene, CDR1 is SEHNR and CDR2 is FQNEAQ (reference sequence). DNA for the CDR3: TGTGCCAGCAGCGCTGACAGGGGCGGGCAGCCCCAGCATTTT. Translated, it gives CASSADRGGQPQHF.

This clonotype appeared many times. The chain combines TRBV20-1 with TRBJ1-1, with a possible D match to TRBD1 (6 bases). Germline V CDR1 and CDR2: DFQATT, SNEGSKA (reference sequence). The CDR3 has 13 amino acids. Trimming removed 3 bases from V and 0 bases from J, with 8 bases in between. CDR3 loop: CSARQGMNTEAFF. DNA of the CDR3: TGCAGTGCTAGGCAGGGGATGAACACTGAAGCTTTCTTT.

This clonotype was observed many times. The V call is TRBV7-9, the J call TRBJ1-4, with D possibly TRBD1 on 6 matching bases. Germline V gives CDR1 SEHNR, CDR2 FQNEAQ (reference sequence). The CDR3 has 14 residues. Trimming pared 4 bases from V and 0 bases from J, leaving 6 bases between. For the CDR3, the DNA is TGTGCCAGCAGCTCAGGGGCAACTAATGAAAAACTGTTTTTT. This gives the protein CASSSGATNEKLFF.

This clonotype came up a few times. CDR3 amino acids: CARTTNQETQYF. CDR3 in DNA: TGTGCCAGAACCACAAATCAAGAGACCCAGTACTTC. The chain has TRBV5-3 and TRBJ2-5; no clear D gene. TRBV5-3 is labeled an ORF, and its function is uncertain. The CDR3 has 12 residues. The V gene lost 6 bases and the J gene lost 2 bases, with 8 bases spanning the gap.

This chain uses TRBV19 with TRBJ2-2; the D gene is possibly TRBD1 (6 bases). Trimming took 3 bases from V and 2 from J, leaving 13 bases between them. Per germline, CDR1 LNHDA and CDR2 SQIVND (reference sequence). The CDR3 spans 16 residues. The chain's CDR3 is CASSIQGTVNTGELFF. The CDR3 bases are TGTGCCAGTAGTATTCAGGGGACGGTTAACACCGGGGAGCTGTTTTTT.